The clone carrying this T cell receptor beta chain appeared a few times. Its specificity is unknown. The CDR3 has 11 amino acids. Germline loops: CDR1 SEHNR, CDR2 FQNEAQ (reference sequence). V lost 1 base, J lost 11 bases, and 6 bases lay in between. Ophthalmopathy patients all had a Clinical Activity Score of at least 3, a NOSPECS grade of at least 4 and disease under 3 months old. Cells are PBMCs isolated from roughly 10 ml of fresh blood. Using RNA transcripts as the source, TCR beta CDR3 regions were amplified. HTBI primers were the set used in a first-round RT-PCR of the TCR CDR3. Via MiXCR, TCRdb re-called the multiplex PCR reads, giving one row per CDR3 protein. The table has a few hundred thousand distinct CDR3 sequences, approximately 17% seen once. This entry comes from a study of T cells in Graves' hyperthyroidism and ophthalmopathy. Turning to the study itself: Peripheral blood draws took place at initial diagnosis, ahead of any treatment. Study observations and caveats: Separation of ophthalmopathy from stable hyperthyroidism was achieved by a 13 V-J model.

The sequence derives from a man aged 18 to 35 with Graves' ophthalmopathy. What was sequenced was blood. This chain links TRBV7-9 with TRBJ1-5; perhaps TRBD1 as D (5 bases). The CDR3 coding sequence is TGTGCCAGCAGCTTAGAAGGGGCCCAGCATTTT. This sequence encodes CASSLEGAQHF.